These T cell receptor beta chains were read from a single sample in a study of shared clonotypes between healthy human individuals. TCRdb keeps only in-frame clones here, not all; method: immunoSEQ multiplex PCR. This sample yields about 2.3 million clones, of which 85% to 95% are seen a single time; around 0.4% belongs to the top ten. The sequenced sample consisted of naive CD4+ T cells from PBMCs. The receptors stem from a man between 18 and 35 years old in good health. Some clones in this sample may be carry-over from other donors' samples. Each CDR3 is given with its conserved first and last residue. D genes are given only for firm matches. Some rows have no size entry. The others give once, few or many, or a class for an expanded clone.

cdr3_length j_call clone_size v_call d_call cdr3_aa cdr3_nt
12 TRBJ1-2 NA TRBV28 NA CASLDVNYGYTF TGTGCCAGCTTGGACGTTAACTATGGCTACACCTTC
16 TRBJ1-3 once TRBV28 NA CASSLLGGRAGNTIYF TGTGCCAGCAGTTTATTGGGGGGGCGTGCAGGAAACACCATATATTTT
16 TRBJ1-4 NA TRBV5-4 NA CASSLDGTAGNEKLFF TGTGCCAGCAGCTTGGATGGTACCGCCGGCAATGAAAAACTGTTTTTT
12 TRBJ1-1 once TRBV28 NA CATLPLNTEAFF TGTGCCACCCTACCGCTGAACACTGAAGCTTTCTTT
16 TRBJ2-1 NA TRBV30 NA CAWSVGMGEVYNEQFF TGTGCCTGGAGTGTAGGTATGGGAGAGGTCTACAATGAGCAGTTCTTC
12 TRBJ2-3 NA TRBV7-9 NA CASSLVADTQYF TGTGCCAGCAGCTTAGTGGCAGATACGCAGTATTTT
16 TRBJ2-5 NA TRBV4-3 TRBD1 CASSRTGQGEGETQYF TGCGCCAGCAGCCGAACGGGACAGGGAGAGGGAGAGACCCAGTACTTC
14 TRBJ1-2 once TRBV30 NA CAWSAGLQNYGYTF TGTGCCTGGAGTGCCGGCCTCCAGAACTATGGCTACACCTTC
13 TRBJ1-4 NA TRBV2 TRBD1 CASSEGQGGKLFF TGTGCCAGCAGTGAAGGACAGGGAGGAAAACTGTTTTTT
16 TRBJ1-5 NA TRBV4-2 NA CASSQQIGATNQPQHF TGTGCCAGCAGCCAGCAGATCGGGGCGACCAATCAGCCCCAGCATTTT
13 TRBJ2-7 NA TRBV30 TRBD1 CAYQPGQGLGQYF TGTGCCTACCAACCGGGACAGGGGCTTGGGCAGTACTTC
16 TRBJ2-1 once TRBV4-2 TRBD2 CASSPSGFSSYNEQFF TGTGCCAGCAGCCCTAGCGGGTTCAGCTCCTACAATGAGCAGTTCTTC
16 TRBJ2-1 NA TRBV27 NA CASTYLSPRSRNEQFF TGTGCCAGCACCTATCTATCGCCCAGGTCCCGCAATGAGCAGTTCTTC
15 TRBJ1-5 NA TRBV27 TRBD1 CASRDRAYSNQPQHF TGTGCCAGCAGAGACAGGGCCTATAGCAATCAGCCCCAGCATTTT
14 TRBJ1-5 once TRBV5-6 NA CASSLGPLNQPQHF TGTGCCAGCAGCTTGGGACCTCTTAATCAGCCCCAGCATTTT
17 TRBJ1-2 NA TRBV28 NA CASSLAGHLPFNYGYTF TGTGCCAGCAGTTTAGCGGGACACTTACCTTTTAACTATGGCTACACCTTC
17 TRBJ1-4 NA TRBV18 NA CASSPERGTPENEKLFF TGTGCCAGCTCGCCCGAACGCGGGACACCGGAAAATGAAAAACTGTTTTTT
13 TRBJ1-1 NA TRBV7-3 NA CASSFRVNTEAFF TGTGCCAGCAGCTTCCGGGTGAACACTGAAGCTTTCTTT
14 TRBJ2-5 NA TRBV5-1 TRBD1 CASSLQGLQETQYF TGCGCCAGCAGCCTACAGGGGCTACAAGAGACCCAGTACTTC
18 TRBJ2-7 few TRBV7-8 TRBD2 CASSLDFFPGLASYEQYF TGTGCCAGCAGCTTAGACTTCTTCCCCGGACTAGCATCATACGAGCAGTACTTC
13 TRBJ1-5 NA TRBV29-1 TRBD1 CSVRTGSNQPQHF TGCAGCGTCCGGACAGGGAGCAATCAGCCCCAGCATTTT
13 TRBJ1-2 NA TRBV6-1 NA CASNGARGDGYTF TGTGCCAGCAATGGCGCCAGGGGAGATGGCTACACCTTC
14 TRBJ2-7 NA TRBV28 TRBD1 CASSDGTDRQEQYF TGTGCCAGCAGTGATGGGACAGACCGACAAGAGCAGTACTTC
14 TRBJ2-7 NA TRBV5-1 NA CASSLLGPPGEQYF TGCGCCAGCAGCTTGTTAGGGCCTCCGGGCGAGCAGTACTTC
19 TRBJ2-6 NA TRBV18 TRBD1 CASSPKTGGFSSGANVLTF TGTGCCAGCTCACCTAAGACAGGGGGCTTTAGTTCTGGGGCCAACGTCCTGACTTTC
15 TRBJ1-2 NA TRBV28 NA CASYKAGQANYGYTF TGTGCCAGCTATAAGGCAGGACAAGCTAACTATGGCTACACCTTC
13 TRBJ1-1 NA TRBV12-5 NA CASGLAGYTEAFF TGTGCTAGTGGTTTGGCAGGTTACACTGAAGCTTTCTTT
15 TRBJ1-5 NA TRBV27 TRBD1 CASSRGTGAHQPQHF TGTGCCAGCAGCCGAGGGACAGGGGCTCATCAGCCCCAGCATTTT
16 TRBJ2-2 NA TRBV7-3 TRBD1 CASSPRQGRIPGELFF TGTGCCAGCAGCCCCCGACAGGGGAGAATCCCCGGGGAGCTGTTTTTT
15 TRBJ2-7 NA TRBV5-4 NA CASREGTQGPYEQYF TGTGCCAGCAGGGAAGGGACTCAGGGACCCTACGAGCAGTACTTC
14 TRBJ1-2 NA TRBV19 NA CASSILQDGSGYTF TGTGCCAGTAGTATTCTACAGGACGGCTCTGGCTACACCTTC
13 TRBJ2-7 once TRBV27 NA CASSFTVSYEQYF TGTGCCAGCAGTTTTACGGTCTCCTACGAGCAGTACTTC
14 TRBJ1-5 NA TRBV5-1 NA CASSLGGPNQPQHF TGCGCCAGCAGCTTGGGAGGGCCCAATCAGCCCCAGCATTTT
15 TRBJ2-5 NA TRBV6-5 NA CASSYSQGREETQYF TGTGCCAGCAGTTATAGTCAGGGAAGGGAAGAGACCCAGTACTTC
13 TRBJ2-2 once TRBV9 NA CASRTEGTGELFF TGTGCCAGCAGAACGGAGGGAACCGGGGAGCTGTTTTTT
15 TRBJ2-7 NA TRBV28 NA CASSYGTASSYEQYF TGTGCCAGCAGTTACGGGACGGCTAGCTCCTACGAGCAGTACTTC
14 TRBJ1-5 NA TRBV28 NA CASSLWGDNQPQHF TGTGCCAGCAGTTTGTGGGGAGACAATCAGCCCCAGCATTTT
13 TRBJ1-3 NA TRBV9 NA CASSASPGNTIYF TGTGCCAGCAGCGCCAGCCCGGGAAACACCATATATTTT
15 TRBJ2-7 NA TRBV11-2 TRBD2 CASSLAGLAGSEQYF TGTGCCAGCAGCTTAGCCGGACTAGCGGGTAGCGAGCAGTACTTC
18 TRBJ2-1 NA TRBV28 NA CASSPTTPPFGSYNEQFF TGTGCCAGCAGTCCCACTACCCCCCCTTTTGGCTCCTACAATGAGCAGTTCTTC
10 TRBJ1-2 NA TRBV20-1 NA CSARTGVYTF TGCAGTGCTAGGACTGGCGTCTACACCTTC
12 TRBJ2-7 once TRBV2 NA CASKDGAYEQYF TGTGCCAGCAAGGACGGAGCCTACGAGCAGTACTTC
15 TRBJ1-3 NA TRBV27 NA CASSLRGGPGNTIYF TGTGCCAGCAGTTTGAGAGGGGGGCCAGGAAACACCATATATTTT
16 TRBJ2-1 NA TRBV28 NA CASSSFRDFTYNEQFF TGTGCCAGCAGTTCGTTCCGGGACTTTACATACAATGAGCAGTTCTTC
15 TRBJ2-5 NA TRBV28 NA CASSRGVTPQETQYF TGTGCCAGCAGTCGAGGTGTTACCCCCCAAGAGACCCAGTACTTC
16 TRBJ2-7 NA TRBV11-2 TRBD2 CASSLEGLAVSYEQYF TGTGCCAGCAGCTTAGAAGGACTAGCGGTTTCCTACGAGCAGTACTTC
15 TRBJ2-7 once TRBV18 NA CASSPPATAVYEQYF TGTGCCAGCTCACCACCTGCGACAGCAGTCTACGAGCAGTACTTC
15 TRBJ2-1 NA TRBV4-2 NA CASSQEGRLGNEQFF TGTGCCAGCAGCCAAGAGGGGAGGCTGGGGAATGAGCAGTTCTTC
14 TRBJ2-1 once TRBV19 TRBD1 CATQGGPSYNEQFF TGTGCCACCCAAGGGGGCCCTTCTTACAATGAGCAGTTCTTC
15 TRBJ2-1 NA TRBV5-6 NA CASSLRLQGRNEQFF TGTGCCAGCAGCTTGAGGCTTCAAGGTCGGAATGAGCAGTTCTTC
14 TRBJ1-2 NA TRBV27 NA CASSSWPGNYGYTF TGTGCCAGCAGCTCATGGCCGGGTAACTATGGCTACACCTTC
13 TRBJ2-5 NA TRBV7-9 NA CASSLGVWETQYF TGTGCCAGCAGCTTAGGTGTGTGGGAGACCCAGTACTTC
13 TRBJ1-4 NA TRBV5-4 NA CASSSGANEKLFF TGTGCCAGCAGCTCCGGAGCTAATGAAAAACTGTTTTTT
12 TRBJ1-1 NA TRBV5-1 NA CASSLGQYGAFF TGCGCCAGCAGCTTGGGGCAGTACGGTGCTTTCTTT
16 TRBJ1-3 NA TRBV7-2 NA CASSSRGGGSGNTIYF TGTGCCAGCAGCTCTAGAGGGGGGGGCTCTGGAAACACCATATATTTT